This T cell receptor (beta chain) appears in the sequencing data of a study of T cell responses to AZD1222 COVID-19 vaccine. Some clones are missing from TCRdb's copy, which holds only in-frame ones; the method was immunoSEQ multiplex PCR. The table has around 150,000 clones, approximately 91% seen once. The CDR3 consists of 15 residues. V lost 3 bases, J lost 1 base, and 12 bases lay in between. The germline CDR1 and CDR2 sequences are SEHNR and FQNEAQ (reference sequence). Regarding the study as a whole: The CD4 TCRs associated with vaccination extended across spike and predominated at 160-218 and 743-854. A mostly white British donor set with more females was recruited, and clonal diversity was possibly underestimated. Sampling that yielded the repertoires occurred only after the peak T cell response.

To note about this clone: Antigen: not known.

J is TRBJ1-1 and V is TRBV7-9; D perhaps matches TRBD1 (6 bases). This sample comprised peripheral blood, obtained 28 days after the second AZD1222 dose. This sequence originates from an adult who received the AZD1222 COVID-19 vaccine. CDR3 in amino acids: CASSFGGRTNTEAFF. For the CDR3, the DNA is TGTGCCAGCAGCTTCGGGGGGCGAACGAACACTGAAGCTTTCTTT. The entire variable domain, with the rest obtained from reference TRBV7-9 and TRBJ1-1, is as follows: DTGVSQNPRHKITKRGQNVTFRCDPISEHNRLYWYRQTLGQGPEFLTYFQNEAQLEKSRLLSDRFSAERPKGSFSTLEIQRTEQGDSAMYLCASSFGGRTNTEAFFGQGTRLTVV.